The clone carrying this T cell receptor beta chain has at least ten counts. These data are taken from a study of patients and donors after allogeneic stem cell transplantation. Each CDR3 protein is one row after TCRdb ran MiXCR on the RT-PCR reads. Here the sample spans fewer than 200,000 distinct CDR3 sequences, about 32% being singletons. Material for sequencing was blood, either unsorted or a sorted T cell fraction (not recorded which). The TCR sequence derives from a human donor who was either an allogeneic HSCT recipient or a stem cell or donor lymphocyte infusion donor (not recorded which). It is not recorded whose cells these are; they may come from a transplant donor.

CDR3 protein: CASRSPGSSGNTIYF. The CDR3 DNA sequence: TGTGCCAGCAGATCACCAGGGTCCTCTGGAAACACCATATATTTT. V and J are TRBV7-2 and TRBJ1-3, with D perhaps TRBD1 (5 bases). The CDR3 is 15 residues long. V gave up 6 bases and J gave up 0 bases, with 12 bases separating them. CDR1 is SGHTA and CDR2 is FQGNSA in the germline V gene.